This TCR beta chain was identified during a study of siplizumab effects on memory and regulatory T cells. Study-wide findings and caveats: Siplizumab cultures yielded proliferating Tregs whose suppressive function was not confirmed. Naive or memory phenotype was unassignable for roughly 75-95% of proliferating CD4+ or CD8+ clones. Apparently more diverse than memory cells, naive T cells also seemed major alloresponse contributors.

A word on this clone: Its antigen is currently unknown.

Repertoires were generated with immunoSEQ multiplex PCR, while TCRdb's copy carries only in-frame clones and drops some. The sample records about 100,000 clones, approximately 91% being singletons. Per germline, CDR1 SNHLY and CDR2 FYNNEI. The CDR3 consists of 14 residues. J was trimmed by 1 base and V by 2 bases; bases with no gene match: 1. The chain has TRBV2 and TRBJ1-1; 7 bases are a match to TRBD1. Input material: CD4+ T cells sorted from blood. This TCR derives from a human donor in good health. The CDR3, as DNA: TGTGCCAGCAGTGAAAGGACAGGGAACACTGAAGCTTTCTTT. Its protein is CASSERTGNTEAFF.